This T cell receptor beta chain was profiled in a study of blood T cell repertoires in COVID-19. Study at large: The origin of the acute and convalescent COVID-19 samples was the United States, Italy and Spain. Nucleic acid was either cDNA or gDNA, and it came from T cells, B-cell-depleted T cells, or PBMCs.

Methods used by the authors: Reference gene primer amplification gave nucleated cell count estimates. Measured with immunoSEQ multiplex PCR; TCRdb has only the in-frame clones, and not every one. That table is the source of V, J and clone size, and D and trimming were worked out from the DNA. The table includes a few hundred thousand clones, roughly 80% detected once. Trimming took 7 bases from V and 5 from J; bases not matched to a gene: 23. The CDR3 spans 21 residues. Germline-derived CDR1 and CDR2 are LGHNA and YSLEER. The sequence was collected from a woman in her 70s with acute or convalescent COVID-19. The chain couples TRBV4-3 to TRBJ2-1, with 13 bases identical to TRBD2. Sequencing input: peripheral blood. The CDR3 DNA reads TGCGCCAGCAAGCTCATTGTCCCAGGAACTAGCGGGGGGGAGGGTCACAATGAGCAGTTCTTC. This encodes CASKLIVPGTSGGEGHNEQFF.